Shown below are 19 T cell receptor beta chains from a single sample sequenced in a study of blood T cell repertoires in COVID-19. Generated by immunoSEQ multiplex PCR, the TCRdb table keeps only in-frame clones and is missing some. The top ten hold around 1.1% of the sample, which has 370,000 or so clones, roughly 80% seen once. The sample consisted of peripheral blood. These receptors were collected from a human donor with acute or convalescent COVID-19. The donor label of this sample is uncertain.

The V call is TRBV2, the J call TRBJ2-1; D not certain. The CDR3 totals 11 residues. V shed 8 bases and J shed 6 bases, with 8 bases lying between them. Germline CDR1 and CDR2: SNHLY and FYNNEI. The CDR3, as DNA: TGTGCCAGCTTGATCGGCAATGAGCAGTTCTTC. Protein: CASLIGNEQFF.

The genes are TRBV21-1 and TRBJ2-7; no check of the table's D call, TRBD2, against the DNA was made. TRBV21-1 constitutes a pseudogene. The CDR3 length is 16 residues. The CDR3 sequence is CASSKDAGGEPYEQYF. The CDR3 bases are TGTGCCAGCAGCAAGGATGCAGGAGGGGAGCCCTACGAGCAGTACTTC.

In DNA, the CDR3 is TGTGCCAGCAGCACCATAAACGGACTAGCGGGGGGTTTCTCCTACAATGAGCAGTTCTTC. Encoded protein: CASSTINGLAGGFSYNEQFF. This chain uses TRBV3-1 (or the pseudogene TRBV3-2) with TRBJ2-1, with 14 positions matching TRBD2. Unmatched junction bases numbered 12, after V lost 5 bases and J lost 0 bases. The CDR3 loop spans 20 amino acids. Germline V gene sequence: CDR1 LGHDT, CDR2 YNNKEL (reference sequence).

V and J are TRBV6-5 and TRBJ2-1, with D tentatively TRBD2 (5 bases). The germline V gene encodes CDR1 MNHEY and CDR2 SVGAGI. The CDR3 is 14 residues long. Deletions cut 2 bases from V and 3 bases from J, with 8 bases between. The CDR3 loop reads CASSYRTGYNEQFF. CDR3 nucleotide sequence: TGTGCCAGCAGTTACCGGACTGGCTACAATGAGCAGTTCTTC.

The chain has TRBV3-1 (or the pseudogene TRBV3-2) and TRBJ2-1; 11 bases match TRBD2. Germline lookup yields CDR1 LGHDT and CDR2 YNNKEL (reference sequence). The CDR3 has 14 residues. Losses at the gene ends were 4 bases for V and 10 bases for J; bases not matched to a gene: 6. This CDR3 is CASSLAGGPNEQFF. DNA for the CDR3: TGTGCCAGCAGCCTAGCGGGGGGGCCTAACGAGCAGTTCTTC.

The chain employs TRBV29-1 and TRBJ2-3, with D maybe TRBD1 (6 bases). Looked up from germline, CDR1 is SQVTM and CDR2 is ANQGSEA. The CDR3 is made up of 14 amino acids. Trimming removed 5 bases at V and 6 bases at J, with 18 bases between. CDR3 sequence: CSVSRGLPSDTQYF. CDR3 nucleotide sequence: TGCAGCGTTTCAAGGGGGTTACCTTCGGATACGCAGTATTTT.

The rearrangement links TRBV27 to TRBJ1-5; a weak D match, TRBD1 (5 bases). The V end lost 3 bases, the J end lost 6 bases, and 12 bases lay between the germline ends. The CDR3 covers 14 residues. Germline CDR1 and CDR2: MNHEY and SMNVEV (reference sequence). CDR3 amino acids: CASSLGGIGQPQHF. CDR3 DNA: TGTGCCAGCAGTTTGGGGGGGATCGGTCAGCCCCAGCATTTT.

Concerning this clone: Other DNA sequences in this sample translate to the same CDR3. The chain joins TRBV2 to TRBJ2-1; D might be TRBD2 (5 bases). V lost 4 bases and J lost 6, with 10 bases in between. The CDR3 sequence is 13 residues long. Germline-derived CDR1 and CDR2 are SNHLY and FYNNEI. The CDR3 here is CASSVTRVNEQFF. The CDR3 region has the DNA TGTGCCAGCAGTGTTACTAGGGTCAATGAGCAGTTCTTC. Full variable domain (outside the CDR3, taken from reference TRBV2 and TRBJ2-1): EPEVTQTPSHQVTQMGQEVILRCVPISNHLYFYWYRQILGQKVEFLVSFYNNEISEKSEIFDDQFSVERPDGSNFTLKIRSTKLEDSAMYFCASSVTRVNEQFFGPGTRLTVL.

The chain joins TRBV6-5 to TRBJ1-2, with D possibly matching TRBD1 (5 bases). The CDR3 loop spans 15 amino acids. Trimming left V 2 bases short and J 6 bases short, with 16 bases between. Germline assignment: CDR1 MNHEY and CDR2 SVGAGI. CDR3 sequence: CASSYATQGNHGYTF. In DNA form, the CDR3 reads TGTGCCAGCAGTTACGCCACCCAGGGTAATCATGGCTACACCTTC.

This clone occurred once. The chain links TRBV4-2 to TRBJ2-5; 7 bases align to TRBD1. V shed 1 base, J shed 5 bases, and the junction held 13 bases outside the gene matches. CDR1 is LGHNA, CDR2 YNFKEQ, per germline. The CDR3 consists of 17 residues. The CDR3 here is CASSQVWAGGKVETQYF. The DNA for the CDR3 is TGTGCCAGCAGCCAAGTTTGGGCAGGGGGAAAAGTGGAGACCCAGTACTTC.

This chain links TRBV5-1 with TRBJ2-3, with a possible D match to TRBD2 (6 bases). The CDR3 runs 20 residues. Germline V gives CDR1 SGHRS, CDR2 YFSETQ. Trimming pared 0 bases from V and 1 base from J, leaving 24 bases between. This CDR3 is CASSLGTIGGSGRRTDTQYF. CDR3 DNA sequence: TGCGCCAGCAGCTTGGGAACCATTGGGGGGAGCGGGCGCCGCACAGATACGCAGTATTTT.

The CDR3 coding sequence is TGTGCCAGCTCAAGACAGGGAAAAGGGTACGAGCAGTACTTC. Encoded protein: CASSRQGKGYEQYF. This chain joins TRBV18 and TRBJ2-7, with 7 nucleotides matching TRBD1. This CDR3 has 14 amino acids. Germline CDR1 KGHSH, CDR2 LQKENI. After removal of 5 bases from V and 4 bases from J, the junction contained 8 bases not matched to a gene.

The rearrangement links TRBV11-2 to TRBJ1-1; a weak D match, TRBD1 (5 bases). The germline V gene has CDR1 SGHAT and CDR2 FQNNGV. The CDR3 contains 12 residues. The germline V and J ends were trimmed by 5 bases and 9 bases, with 13 bases remaining between them. CDR3 nucleotide sequence: TGTGCCAGCAGCCCCCAGGGAAGCCAAGCTTTCTTT. Its protein product is CASSPQGSQAFF.

The chain links TRBV5-4 to TRBJ2-1, with TRBD1 matching 11 bases. The CDR3 is 20 amino acids. The J segment lost 7 bases and the V segment lost 0 bases, leaving 18 bases of the junction unmatched. The V gene's germline CDR1 is SGHNT and CDR2 YYREEE (reference sequence). The CDR3 DNA sequence: TGTGCCAGCAGCTTGGGGGACAGGGGGTGGGCCATCAAGGGCCAAAATGAGCAGTTCTTC. It is translated as CASSLGDRGWAIKGQNEQFF.

The chain couples TRBV7-7 to TRBJ2-5, with TRBD2 matching over 11 bases. CDR3 length: 15 amino acids. V shed 5 bases and J 4 bases; nucleotides not matched to a gene: 6. Germline V gene data show CDR1 as SSHAT and CDR2 as FNYEAQ (reference sequence). The CDR3 loop reads CASSNSGGAGETQYF. CDR3 nucleotide sequence: TGTGCCAGCAGCAATAGCGGGGGGGCCGGAGAGACCCAGTACTTC.

The chain joins TRBV30 to TRBJ1-1; D remains unclear. The CDR3 is 13 residues long. Per germline, CDR1 GTSNPN and CDR2 SVGIG (reference sequence). The V end was cut by 0 bases, the J end by 11 bases, with 16 bases between. The CDR3 is CAWSVRVPREAFF. In DNA, the CDR3 is TGTGCCTGGAGTGTACGCGTCCCGAGGGAGGCTTTCTTT.

This clone occurred once. V gene TRBV4-2 combines with J gene TRBJ2-5, with D perhaps matching TRBD2 (5 bases). Deletions cut 1 base from V and 1 base from J, with 19 bases between. The CDR3 sequence is 18 residues long. In germline, CDR1 is LGHNA, CDR2 YNFKEQ. The CDR3 nucleotides read TGTGCCAGCAGCCAAGGGGAGAGAATCGGGATAGCCCAAGAGACCCAGTACTTC. This translates into CASSQGERIGIAQETQYF.

This clone was recorded only once. Other DNA sequences in this sample translate to the same CDR3. The gene calls are TRBV3-1 (or the pseudogene TRBV3-2) and TRBJ1-5; tentative D call: TRBD1 (6 bases). Trimming removed 3 bases from V and 6 bases from J, with 12 bases in between. The CDR3 runs 14 residues. Germline lookup yields CDR1 LGHDT and CDR2 YNNKEL (reference sequence). CDR3 in DNA: TGTGCCAGCAGCCAGGGGGGGCTCGGTCAGCCCCAGCATTTT. It specifies CASSQGGLGQPQHF.

DNA for the CDR3: TGTGCCAGCAGCTTACCGGATGAGCAGTTCTTC. It is translated as CASSLPDEQFF. This chain connects TRBV11-2 to TRBJ2-1; D not resolved. Germline CDR1 and CDR2: SGHAT and FQNNGV. This CDR3 is 11 amino acids long. Trimming left V 2 bases short and J 8 bases short, with 4 bases between.